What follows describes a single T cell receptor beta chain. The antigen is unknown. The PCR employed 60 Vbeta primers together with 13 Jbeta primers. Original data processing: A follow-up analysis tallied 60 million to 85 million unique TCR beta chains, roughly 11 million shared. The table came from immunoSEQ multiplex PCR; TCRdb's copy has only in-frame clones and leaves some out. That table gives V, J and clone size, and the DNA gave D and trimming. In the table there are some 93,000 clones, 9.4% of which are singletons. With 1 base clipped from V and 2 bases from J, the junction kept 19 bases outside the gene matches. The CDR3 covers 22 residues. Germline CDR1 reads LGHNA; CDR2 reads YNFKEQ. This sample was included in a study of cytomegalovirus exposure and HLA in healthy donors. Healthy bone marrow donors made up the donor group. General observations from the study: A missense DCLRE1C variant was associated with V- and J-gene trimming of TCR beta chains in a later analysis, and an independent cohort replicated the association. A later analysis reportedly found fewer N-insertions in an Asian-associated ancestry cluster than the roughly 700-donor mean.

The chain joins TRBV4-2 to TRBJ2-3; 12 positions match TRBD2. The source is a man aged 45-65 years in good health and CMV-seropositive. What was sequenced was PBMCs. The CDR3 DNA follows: TGTGCCAGCAGCCAAGTGGTGGGGGGGACTAGCGGGTCTAGGGTCTCCACAGATACGCAGTATTTT. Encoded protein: CASSQVVGGTSGSRVSTDTQYF.